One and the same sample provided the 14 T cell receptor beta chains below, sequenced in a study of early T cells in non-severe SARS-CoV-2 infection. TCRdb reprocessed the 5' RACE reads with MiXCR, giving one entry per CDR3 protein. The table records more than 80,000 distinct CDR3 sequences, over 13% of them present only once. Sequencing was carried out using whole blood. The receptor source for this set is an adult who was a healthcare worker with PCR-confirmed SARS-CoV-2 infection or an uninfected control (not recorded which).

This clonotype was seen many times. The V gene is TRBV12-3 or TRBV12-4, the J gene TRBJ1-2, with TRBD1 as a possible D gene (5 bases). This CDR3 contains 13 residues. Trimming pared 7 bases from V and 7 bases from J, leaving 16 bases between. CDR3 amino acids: CASNKPGRSGYTF. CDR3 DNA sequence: TGTGCCAGCAATAAACCGGGACGGAGTGGCTACACCTTC.

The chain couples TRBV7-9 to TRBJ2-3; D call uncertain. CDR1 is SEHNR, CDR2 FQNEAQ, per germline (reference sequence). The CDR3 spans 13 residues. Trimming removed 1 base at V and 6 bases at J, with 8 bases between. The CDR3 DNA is TGTGCCAGCAGCTTAGATGGTCGGGATACGCAGTATTTT. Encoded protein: CASSLDGRDTQYF.

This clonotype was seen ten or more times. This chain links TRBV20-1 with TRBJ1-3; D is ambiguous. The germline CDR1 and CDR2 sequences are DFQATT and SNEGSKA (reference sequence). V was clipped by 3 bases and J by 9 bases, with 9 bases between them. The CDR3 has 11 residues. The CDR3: CSASGGPTIYF. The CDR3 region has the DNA TGCAGTGCTAGTGGAGGGCCCACCATATATTTT.

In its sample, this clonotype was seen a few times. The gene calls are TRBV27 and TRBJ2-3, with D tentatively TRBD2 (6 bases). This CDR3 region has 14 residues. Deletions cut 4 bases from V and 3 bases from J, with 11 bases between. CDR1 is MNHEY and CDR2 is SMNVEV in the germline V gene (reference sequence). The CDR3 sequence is CASSSSARTDTQYF. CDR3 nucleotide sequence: TGTGCCAGCAGTTCTAGCGCGAGGACAGATACGCAGTATTTT.

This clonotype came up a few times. Here the CDR3 reads CASSRSSGRGGEQFF. The CDR3, as DNA: TGCGCCAGCAGCCGTTCTAGCGGGCGTGGGGGGGAGCAGTTCTTC. The chain carries TRBV4-1 and TRBJ2-1; 8 bases match TRBD2. The CDR3 is 15 amino acids. J lost 10 bases, V lost 4 bases, and 12 bases had no gene match. Germline V gene data show CDR1 as MGHRA and CDR2 as YSYEKL.

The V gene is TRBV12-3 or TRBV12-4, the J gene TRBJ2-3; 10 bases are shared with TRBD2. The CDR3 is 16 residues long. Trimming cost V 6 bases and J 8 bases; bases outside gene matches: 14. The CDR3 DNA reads TGTGCCAGCAGGAAATTCGGGACTAGCGATAGAGGTACGCAGTATTTT. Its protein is CASRKFGTSDRGTQYF.

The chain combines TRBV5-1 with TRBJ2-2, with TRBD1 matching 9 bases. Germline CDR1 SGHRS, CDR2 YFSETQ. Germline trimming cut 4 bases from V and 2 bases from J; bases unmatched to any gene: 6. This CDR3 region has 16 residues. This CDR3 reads CASSPGTGRNTGELFF. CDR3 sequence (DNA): TGCGCCAGCAGCCCCGGGACAGGGCGAAACACCGGGGAGCTGTTTTTT.

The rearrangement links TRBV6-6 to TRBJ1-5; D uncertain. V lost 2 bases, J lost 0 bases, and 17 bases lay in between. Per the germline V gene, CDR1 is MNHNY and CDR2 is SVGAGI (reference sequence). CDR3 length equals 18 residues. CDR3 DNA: TGTGCCAGCAGTTACATTACAATGGGTTTATATAGCAATCAGCCCCAGCATTTT. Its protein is CASSYITMGLYSNQPQHF.

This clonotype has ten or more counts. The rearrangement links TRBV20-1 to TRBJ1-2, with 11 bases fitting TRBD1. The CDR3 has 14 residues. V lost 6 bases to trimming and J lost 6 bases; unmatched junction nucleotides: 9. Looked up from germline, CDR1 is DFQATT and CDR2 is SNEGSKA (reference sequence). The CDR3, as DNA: TGCAGTGCGAGTCGGGGACAGGGGGTAAATGGCTACACCTTC. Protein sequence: CSASRGQGVNGYTF.

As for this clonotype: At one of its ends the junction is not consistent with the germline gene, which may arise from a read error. Written as DNA, the CDR3 is TGTGACAGCAGCTTAAAAGGGCGGGGGATCTACAATGAGCAGTTCTTC. It is translated as CDSSLKGRGIYNEQFF. The chain recombines TRBV7-9 with TRBJ2-1; 7 positions agree with TRBD2. Germline loops: CDR1 SEHNR, CDR2 FQNEAQ (reference sequence). This CDR3 has 16 amino acids.

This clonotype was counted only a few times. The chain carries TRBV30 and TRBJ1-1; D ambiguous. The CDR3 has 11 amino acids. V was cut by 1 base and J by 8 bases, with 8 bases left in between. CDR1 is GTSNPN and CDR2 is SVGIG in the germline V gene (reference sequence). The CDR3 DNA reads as TGTGCCTGGAGTGAACGGGGAGAAGCTTTCTTT. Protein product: CAWSERGEAFF.

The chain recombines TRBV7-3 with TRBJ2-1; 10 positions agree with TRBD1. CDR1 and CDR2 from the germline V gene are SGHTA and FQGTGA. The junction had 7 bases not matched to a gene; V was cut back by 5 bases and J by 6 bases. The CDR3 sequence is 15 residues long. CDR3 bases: TGTGCCAGCAGCCCGACAGGGGGCGAATTCAATGAGCAGTTCTTC. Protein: CASSPTGGEFNEQFF. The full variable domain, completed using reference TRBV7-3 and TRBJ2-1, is GAGVSQTPSNKVTEKGKYVELRCDPISGHTALYWYRQSLGQGPEFLIYFQGTGAADDSGLPNDRFFAVRPEGSVSTLKIQRTERGDSAVYLCASSPTGGEFNEQFFGPGTRLTVL.

This CDR3 is CSARGQAFF. The CDR3, as DNA: TGCAGTGCTAGAGGGCAAGCTTTCTTT. The V call is TRBV20-1, the J call TRBJ1-1; no reliable D call. The CDR3 totals 9 residues. Germline CDR1 and CDR2: DFQATT and SNEGSKA (reference sequence). Trimming cost V 1 base and J 9 bases, with 3 bases left between them.

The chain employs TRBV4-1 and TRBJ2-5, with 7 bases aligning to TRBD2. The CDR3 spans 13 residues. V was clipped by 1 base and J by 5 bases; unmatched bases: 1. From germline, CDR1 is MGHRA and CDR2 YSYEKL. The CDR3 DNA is TGCGCCAGCAGCCAAGTGGGGGGGGAGACCCAGTACTTC. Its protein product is CASSQVGGETQYF.